This T cell receptor beta chain was observed in a study of blood T cell repertoires in COVID-19. Study-wide background: COVID-19 samples from acute and convalescent phases originated in the United States, Italy and Spain. T cells, B-cell-depleted T cells, or PBMCs provided the cDNA or gDNA that served as material.

Per germline, CDR1 SEHNR and CDR2 FQNEAQ (reference sequence). This CDR3 is built from 13 residues. Original processing notes: Reference gene primer amplification yielded estimated nucleated cell counts. Repertoires were generated with immunoSEQ multiplex PCR, while TCRdb's copy carries only in-frame clones and drops some. The D gene and trimming were derived from the DNA, and the V and J assignments and clone size from that table. The sample has roughly 69,000 clones; around 80% are singletons. Input material: peripheral blood. The sequence derives from a human donor in a cohort sampled during active COVID-19. The chain is built from TRBV7-9 and TRBJ2-7; 8 bases agree with TRBD1. For the CDR3, the DNA is TGTTCTCAACAGGGGGAAAACTCCTACGAGCAGTACTTC. Its translation: CSQQGENSYEQYF. The variable domain in full, completed from reference TRBV7-9 and TRBJ2-7, reads DTGVSQNPRHKITKRGQNVTFRCDPISEHNRLYWYRQTLGQGPEFLTYFQNEAQLEKSRLLSDRFSAERPKGSFSTLEIQRTEQGDSAMYLCSQQGENSYEQYFGPGTRLTVT.